One sample yielded the 20 T cell receptor beta chains listed below, sequenced in a study of T cells after posttransplantation cyclophosphamide. Sequenced by immunoSEQ multiplex PCR; TCRdb stores in-frame clones only, minus some. The sample contains 1,500 to 2,000 clones, roughly 85% of which appear only once. A marrow graft followed busulfan-fludarabine conditioning, with cyclophosphamide on days +3 and +4. This specimen was PBMCs, taken roughly 310 days after allogeneic stem cell transplant with posttransplant cyclophosphamide. These receptors all stem from a male patient aged 25-45 years who received an allogeneic stem cell transplant from a related donor, was CMV-positive, and had acute GVHD only. Some T cells here may be from the graft donor.

The rearrangement links TRBV28 to TRBJ2-5, with a possible D match to TRBD2 (6 bases). The ends were cut back, 7 bases at V and 2 bases at J, with 17 bases in the middle. The germline gives CDR1 MDHEN, CDR2 SYDVKM. The CDR3 has 15 residues. The CDR3 DNA reads TGTGCCAGCACACGGACTACATTTGAACAAGAGACCCAGTACTTC. It codes for CASTRTTFEQETQYF.

The chain uses TRBV27 and TRBJ2-2; 9 bases agree with TRBD1. The trim removed 3 bases at V and 7 bases at J, leaving 12 bases unmatched. The CDR3 length is 17 residues. Germline V gives CDR1 MNHEY, CDR2 SMNVEV (reference sequence). CDR3 nucleotide sequence: TGTGCCAGCAGTTTGGGGTGGGGACAGGGTTGGAGCGGGGAGCTGTTTTTT. Translating gives CASSLGWGQGWSGELFF.

The chain links TRBV7-2 to TRBJ2-5, with TRBD1 identical over 7 bases. The CDR3 contains 15 residues. Losses at the gene ends were 5 bases for V and 1 base for J; bases not matched to a gene: 7. Germline lookup yields CDR1 SGHTA and CDR2 FQGNSA. CDR3 region: CASSLSTGPQETQYF. The DNA of the CDR3 is TGTGCCAGCAGCCTTTCGACAGGGCCCCAAGAGACCCAGTACTTC. The full variable domain, its missing parts supplied by reference TRBV7-2 and TRBJ2-5, is GAGVSQSPSNKVTEKGKDVELRCDPISGHTALYWYRQSLGQGLEFLIYFQGNSAPDKSGLPSDRFSAERTGGSVSTLTIQRTQQEDSAVYLCASSLSTGPQETQYFGPGTRLLVL.

The V and J genes are TRBV19 and TRBJ1-5; tentatively, D is TRBD1 (5 bases). V was shortened by 2 bases and J by 3 bases, with 14 bases between the two germline ends. The CDR3 loop spans 16 amino acids. The germline gives CDR1 LNHDA, CDR2 SQIVND (reference sequence). Written as DNA, the CDR3 is TGTGCCAGTAGTATATCGTACAGGCCCCCCAATCAGCCCCAGCATTTT. It yields the protein CASSISYRPPNQPQHF.

V gene TRBV6-5 combines with J gene TRBJ2-7, with 11 nucleotides matching TRBD1. The V gene's germline CDR1 is MNHEY and CDR2 SVGAGI. The CDR3 loop spans 14 amino acids. V gave up 5 bases and J gave up 6 bases; unmatched junction bases: 6. In DNA form, the CDR3 reads TGTGCCAGCAGTCGTCGGACAGGGGGCACCGAGCAGTACTTC. It encodes CASSRRTGGTEQYF.

This rearrangement joins TRBV15 to TRBJ1-1; D perhaps matches TRBD1 (6 bases). The CDR3 is 15 residues long. Germline V gene lookup returns CDR1 LNHNV and CDR2 YYDKDF (reference sequence). The germline V and J ends were trimmed by 4 bases and 0 bases, with 12 bases remaining between them. The CDR3 nucleotides are TGTGCCACCAGCACTCTACAGGGTTTGAACACTGAAGCTTTCTTT. Amino acids: CATSTLQGLNTEAFF.

The CDR3 DNA is TGTGCCAGTAGTGGGAGTAGCCTAGCCAAAAACATTCAGTACTTC. Encoded protein: CASSGSSLAKNIQYF. The chain couples TRBV19 to TRBJ2-4; D is perhaps TRBD2 (5 bases). Trimming stripped 5 bases from V and 0 bases from J, with 11 bases between. Looked up from germline, CDR1 is LNHDA and CDR2 is SQIVND (reference sequence). The CDR3 totals 15 residues.

The rearrangement joins TRBV7-9 to TRBJ2-7; 15 positions match TRBD2. The germline CDR1 and CDR2 sequences are SEHNR and FQNEAQ (reference sequence). This CDR3 is 15 amino acids long. The J segment lost 4 bases and the V segment lost 5 bases, leaving 3 bases of the junction unmatched. CDR3 DNA sequence: TGTGCCAGCAGCCGGGGGACTAGCGGGGGGTACGAGCAGTACTTC. Translated: CASSRGTSGGYEQYF.

The chain carries TRBV10-3 and TRBJ2-1, with 10 nucleotides matching TRBD2. Germline values: CDR1 ENHRY, CDR2 SYGVKD. Unmatched junction bases numbered 4, after V lost 2 bases and J lost 6 bases. The length of the CDR3 is 15 residues. Here the CDR3 reads CAISEPERGGNEQFF. CDR3 nucleotide sequence: TGTGCCATCAGTGAGCCGGAGCGGGGGGGCAATGAGCAGTTCTTC.

This chain connects TRBV18 to TRBJ2-7, with 7 bases fitting TRBD2. Germline values: CDR1 KGHSH, CDR2 LQKENI. This CDR3 has 13 residues. V lost 1 base, J lost 6 bases, and 3 bases stayed unmatched. Here the CDR3 reads CASSPLPGGEQYF. In DNA, the CDR3 is TGTGCCAGCTCACCACTGCCGGGAGGCGAGCAGTACTTC.

This clone was counted a few times. The chain combines TRBV5-4 with TRBJ1-2; 7 bases are a match to TRBD1. The junction had 3 bases not matched to a gene; V was cut back by 0 bases and J by 7 bases. The CDR3 covers 13 residues. CDR1 SGHNT and CDR2 YYREEE come from the germline V gene (reference sequence). The CDR3 DNA sequence: TGTGCCAGCAGCTTGGACAGGGGAATTGGCTACACCTTC. This codes for CASSLDRGIGYTF. The full variable domain, rest sourced from reference TRBV5-4 and TRBJ1-2, is ETGVTQSPTHLIKTRGQQVTLRCSSQSGHNTVSWYQQALGQGPQFIFQYYREEENGRGNFPPRFSGLQFPNYSSELNVNALELDDSALYLCASSLDRGIGYTFGSGTRLTVV.

This chain connects TRBV9 to TRBJ2-3; weak D call: TRBD2 (6 bases). Trimming removed 0 bases at V and 0 bases at J, with 20 bases between. From germline, CDR1 is SGDLS and CDR2 YYNGEE. The CDR3 is made up of 19 amino acids. DNA for the CDR3: TGTGCCAGCAGCGTAGGGGCGTGGGCGGGGCGCCTTAGCACAGATACGCAGTATTTT. Its translation: CASSVGAWAGRLSTDTQYF.

This sequence joins TRBV6-1 and TRBJ1-6; D is possibly TRBD1 (5 bases). Germline V lookup: CDR1 MNHNS, CDR2 SASEGT. V dropped 2 bases and J dropped 7 bases, with 15 bases sitting between them. The CDR3 length is 16 residues. DNA for the CDR3: TGTGCCAGCAGTGAAATGGTTCGACAGAGAAATTCACCCCTCCACTTT. Protein product: CASSEMVRQRNSPLHF.

The chain links TRBV7-2 to TRBJ2-5; TRBD2 matches at 7 bases. CDR3 size: 14 residues. V lost 6 bases, J lost 0 bases, and 4 bases stayed unmatched. Germline CDR1 reads SGHTA; CDR2 reads FQGNSA. CDR3 DNA sequence: TGTGCCAGCAGAAAGCGGGAATACCAAGAGACCCAGTACTTC. Its protein product is CASRKREYQETQYF. The whole variable domain, remainder taken from reference TRBV7-2 and TRBJ2-5, is GAGVSQSPSNKVTEKGKDVELRCDPISGHTALYWYRQSLGQGLEFLIYFQGNSAPDKSGLPSDRFSAERTGGSVSTLTIQRTQQEDSAVYLCASRKREYQETQYFGPGTRLLVL.

The chain combines TRBV27 with TRBJ1-1; D is undetermined. The germline V gene encodes CDR1 MNHEY and CDR2 SMNVEV (reference sequence). V was pared by 7 bases and J by 1 base, with 10 bases between. The CDR3 extends over 13 amino acids. As DNA, the CDR3 is TGTGCCAGCACCCCCAGATGGAACACTGAAGCTTTCTTT. This encodes CASTPRWNTEAFF.

This chain links TRBV29-1 with TRBJ2-5; TRBD2 matches 9 bases. V lost 6 bases, J lost 5 bases, and 10 bases stayed unmatched. The CDR3 contains 14 residues. From germline, CDR1 is SQVTM and CDR2 ANQGSEA. The CDR3 coding sequence is TGCAGCGTGGGGCTGATGGCGGGAGGGGAGACCCAGTACTTC. This encodes CSVGLMAGGETQYF.

This chain connects TRBV5-6 to TRBJ1-6; D ambiguous. Germline V gene lookup returns CDR1 SGHDT and CDR2 YYEEEE. Trimming removed 0 bases at V and 9 bases at J, with 13 bases between. The CDR3 length is 15 residues. CDR3 DNA sequence: TGTGCCAGCAGCTTGGATCCAGTAAACGCTTCACCCCTCCACTTT. Encoded protein: CASSLDPVNASPLHF.

V is TRBV6-5 and J is TRBJ1-1; no clear D. CDR3 length: 13 residues. Looked up from germline, CDR1 is MNHEY and CDR2 is SVGAGI. V gave up 3 bases and J gave up 5 bases, with 10 bases separating them. DNA of the CDR3: TGTGCCAGCAGTTATACTTATCTTACTGAAGCTTTCTTT. Amino acids: CASSYTYLTEAFF.

In nucleotides, the CDR3 is TGTGCCAGCAGCTTAGTGATTAGCGGGGGTGAGACCCAGTACTTC. Protein sequence: CASSLVISGGETQYF. V gene TRBV11-2 combines with J gene TRBJ2-5; TRBD2 agrees at 9 bases. Germline values: CDR1 SGHAT, CDR2 FQNNGV. V was clipped by 1 base and J by 5 bases; unmatched bases: 5. The CDR3 has 15 residues.

Only a few counts were recorded for this clone. The V gene is TRBV28, the J gene TRBJ1-2; 7 bases agree with TRBD1. V lost 4 bases and J lost 0; bases outside the gene matches: 5. The CDR3 has 15 amino acids. The germline V gene has CDR1 MDHEN and CDR2 SYDVKM. In DNA form, the CDR3 reads TGTGCCAGCAGTTGGGAACAGGGGACTAACTATGGCTACACCTTC. Its protein product is CASSWEQGTNYGYTF.